This note documents a single T cell receptor beta chain sequence. As yet, its antigen is unknown. Measured with immunoSEQ multiplex PCR; TCRdb has only the in-frame clones, and not every one. The sample lists fewer than 15,000 clones; over 50% were seen once. The data originate from a study of neoadjuvant anti-PD-1 for oral cavity cancer. About the study: Patients mostly received three to four biweekly nivolumab doses at 3 mg/kg before surgery. Non-progressing patients received a fourth nivolumab dose near day 43, then surgery on days 50-56. Study-wide findings and caveats: Greater tumor shrinkage accompanied bigger post-treatment sizes of preexisting clones. Each response group had just a few patients in TCR analyses.

Germline V lookup: CDR1 SEHNR, CDR2 FQNEAQ (reference sequence). The CDR3 extends over 19 amino acids. V lost 1 base, J lost 2 bases, and 20 bases lay in between. This sample comprised tumor tissue, obtained before nivolumab (anti-PD-1) treatment. This receptor was identified in a person aged 35-79 years with oral cavity squamous cell carcinoma. This sequence joins TRBV7-9 and TRBJ2-2; the D gene is possibly TRBD2 (6 bases). The CDR3 region is CASSLVQSSASLNTGELFF. The CDR3 coding sequence is TGTGCCAGCAGCTTAGTCCAATCTAGCGCCTCACTCAACACCGGGGAGCTGTTTTTT.